This TCR beta chain was sequenced in a study of cytomegalovirus exposure and HLA in healthy donors. Whole-study results and caveats: A later analysis linked a missense DCLRE1C variant to TCR beta V- and J-gene trimming.

The primer mix had 60 Vbeta and 13 Jbeta primers. The protocol was immunoSEQ multiplex PCR, while the TCRdb copy is restricted to in-frame clones and leaves out a portion. The data contain around 120,000 clones, roughly 80% of them singletons. Turning to this clone: Its antigen is not known.

CDR1 and CDR2 (germline): KGHSH, LQKENI. The CDR3 totals 15 residues. With 2 bases clipped from V and 6 bases from J, the junction kept 7 bases outside the gene matches. The V call is TRBV18, the J call TRBJ1-5; TRBD1 matches at 7 bases. Sequenced sample: PBMCs. The receptor was derived from a male donor in good health and CMV-seronegative. The CDR3 loop is CASSPSTGATQPQHF. The CDR3 DNA sequence: TGTGCCAGCTCACCATCCACAGGGGCGACTCAGCCCCAGCATTTT.